This TCR beta chain stems from a study of shared clonotypes between healthy human individuals. CDR3 length: 15 residues. V gave up 4 bases and J gave up 0 bases, with 10 bases separating them. Germline-derived CDR1 and CDR2 are MGHRA and YSYEKL. Unsorted PBMC contributed 250 to 300 ng DNA, some 29,000 T cell genomes, to each replicate PCR. What was sequenced on ten immunoSEQ deep assay plates was unsorted PBMC DNA. Produced via immunoSEQ multiplex PCR; TCRdb's table is partial and in-frame only. The sample lists hundreds of thousands of clones; approximately 77% were seen once. The sequence was obtained from a woman aged 40 to 50 in good health. Some clones in this sample may be carry-over from other donors' samples. Sequencing was carried out using PBMCs. The chain uses TRBV4-1 and TRBJ1-5; unclear D gene. The CDR3 region is CASSRKHPSNQPQHF. CDR3 in DNA: TGCGCCAGCAGCCGAAAACATCCTAGCAATCAGCCCCAGCATTTT.